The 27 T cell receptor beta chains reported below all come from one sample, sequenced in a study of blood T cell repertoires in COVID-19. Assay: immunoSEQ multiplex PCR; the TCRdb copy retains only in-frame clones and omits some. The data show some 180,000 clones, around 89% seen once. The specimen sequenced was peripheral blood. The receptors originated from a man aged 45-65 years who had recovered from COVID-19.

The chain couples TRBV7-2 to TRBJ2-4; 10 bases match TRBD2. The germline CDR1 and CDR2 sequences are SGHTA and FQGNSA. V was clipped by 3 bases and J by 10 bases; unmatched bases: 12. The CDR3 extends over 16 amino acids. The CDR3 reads CASSFGSGGSIGIQYF. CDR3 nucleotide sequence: TGTGCCAGCAGCTTCGGTAGCGGGGGGTCCATCGGGATTCAGTACTTC.

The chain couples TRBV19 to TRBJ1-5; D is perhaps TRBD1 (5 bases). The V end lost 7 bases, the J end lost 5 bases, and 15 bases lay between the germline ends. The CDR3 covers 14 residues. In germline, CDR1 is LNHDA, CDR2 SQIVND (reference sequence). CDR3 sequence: CASTKSGSHQPQHF. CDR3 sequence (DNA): TGTGCCAGTACCAAATCAGGGTCCCATCAGCCCCAGCATTTT.

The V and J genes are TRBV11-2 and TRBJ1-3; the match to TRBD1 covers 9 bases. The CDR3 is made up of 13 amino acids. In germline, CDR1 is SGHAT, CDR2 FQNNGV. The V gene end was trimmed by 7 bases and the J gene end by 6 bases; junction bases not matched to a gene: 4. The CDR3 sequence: CASTRDRENTIYF. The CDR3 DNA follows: TGTGCCAGCACCCGGGACAGGGAAAACACCATATATTTT.

The CDR3 coding sequence is TGTGCCAGCTCGCACGGGGACAGGGGACAGCGCTCCTACAATGAGCAGTTCTTC. Its protein is CASSHGDRGQRSYNEQFF. The chain links TRBV18 to TRBJ2-1, with 10 positions matching TRBD1. The ends lost 6 bases at V and 0 bases at J; junction bases unmatched: 11. The CDR3 contains 18 residues. Germline-derived CDR1 and CDR2 are KGHSH and LQKENI.

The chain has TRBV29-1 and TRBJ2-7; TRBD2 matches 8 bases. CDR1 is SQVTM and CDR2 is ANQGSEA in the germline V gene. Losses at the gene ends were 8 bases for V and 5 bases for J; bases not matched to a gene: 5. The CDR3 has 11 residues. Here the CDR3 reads CSTRTSHEQYF. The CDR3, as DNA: TGCAGCACCCGGACTAGCCACGAGCAGTACTTC.

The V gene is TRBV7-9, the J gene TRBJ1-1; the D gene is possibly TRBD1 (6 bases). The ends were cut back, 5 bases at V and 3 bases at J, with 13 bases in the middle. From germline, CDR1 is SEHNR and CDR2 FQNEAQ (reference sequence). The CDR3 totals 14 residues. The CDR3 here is CASSGTGYDTEAFF. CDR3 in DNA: TGTGCCAGCAGCGGCACAGGGTATGACACTGAAGCTTTCTTT.

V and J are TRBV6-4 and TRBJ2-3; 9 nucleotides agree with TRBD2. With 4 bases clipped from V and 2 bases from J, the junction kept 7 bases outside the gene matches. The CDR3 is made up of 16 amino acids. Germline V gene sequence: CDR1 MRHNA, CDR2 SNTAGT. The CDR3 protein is CASSGLAGGPTDTQYF. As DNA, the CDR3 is TGTGCCAGCAGTGGTCTGGCGGGGGGGCCCACAGATACGCAGTATTTT.

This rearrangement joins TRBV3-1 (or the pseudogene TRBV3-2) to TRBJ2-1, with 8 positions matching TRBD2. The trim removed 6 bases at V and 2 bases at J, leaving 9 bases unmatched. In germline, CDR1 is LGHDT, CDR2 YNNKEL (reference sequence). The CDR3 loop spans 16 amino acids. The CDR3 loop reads CASREWGLVAYNEQFF. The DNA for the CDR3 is TGTGCCAGCAGGGAGTGGGGACTAGTGGCCTACAATGAGCAGTTCTTC.

CDR3 sequence (DNA): TGTGCCAGCAGTTACCTGCGGGGGGCGGGCTACGAGCAGTACTTC. Translated, it gives CASSYLRGAGYEQYF. The rearrangement joins TRBV6-5 to TRBJ2-7; TRBD2 matches 8 bases. Germline lookup yields CDR1 MNHEY and CDR2 SVGAGI. This CDR3 region has 15 residues. V lost 2 bases, J lost 3 bases, and 6 bases stayed unmatched.

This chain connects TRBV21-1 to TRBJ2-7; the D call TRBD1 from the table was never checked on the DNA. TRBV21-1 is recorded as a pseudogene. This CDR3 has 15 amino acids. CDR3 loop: CASSTPGTGDYEQYF. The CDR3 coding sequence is TGTGCCAGCAGTACACCCGGGACAGGGGACTACGAGCAGTACTTC.

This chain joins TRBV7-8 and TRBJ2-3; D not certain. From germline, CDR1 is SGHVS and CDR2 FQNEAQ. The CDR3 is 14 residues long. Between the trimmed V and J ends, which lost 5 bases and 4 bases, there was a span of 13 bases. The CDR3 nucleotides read TGTGCCAGCAGCCGAGAGCTAGGCCCAGATACGCAGTATTTT. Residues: CASSRELGPDTQYF.

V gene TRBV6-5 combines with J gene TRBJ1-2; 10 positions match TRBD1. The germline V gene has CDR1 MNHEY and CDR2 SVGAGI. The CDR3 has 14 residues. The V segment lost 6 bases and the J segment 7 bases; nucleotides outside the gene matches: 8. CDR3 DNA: TGTGCCAGCAGCCCAGACAGGGGGCAGTTTGGCTACACCTTC. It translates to CASSPDRGQFGYTF.

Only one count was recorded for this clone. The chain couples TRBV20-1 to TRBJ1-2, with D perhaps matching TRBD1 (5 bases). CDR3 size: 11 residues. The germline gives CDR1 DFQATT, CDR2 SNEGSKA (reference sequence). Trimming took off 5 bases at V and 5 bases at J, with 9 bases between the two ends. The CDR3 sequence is CSAYDSYGYTF. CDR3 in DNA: TGCAGTGCTTATGACAGTTATGGCTACACCTTC.

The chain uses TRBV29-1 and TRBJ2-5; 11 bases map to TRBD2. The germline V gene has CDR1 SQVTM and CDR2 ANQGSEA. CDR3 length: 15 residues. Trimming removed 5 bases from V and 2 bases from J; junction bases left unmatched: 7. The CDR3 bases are TGCAGCGTTTCCTTCTCTAGCGGGGGGCAAGAGACCCAGTACTTC. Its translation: CSVSFSSGGQETQYF. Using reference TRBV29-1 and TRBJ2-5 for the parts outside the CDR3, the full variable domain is SAVISQKPSRDICQRGTSLTIQCQVDSQVTMMFWYRQQPGQSLTLIATANQGSEATYESGFVIDKFPISRPNLTFSTLTVSNMSPEDSSIYLCSVSFSSGGQETQYFGPGTRLLVL.

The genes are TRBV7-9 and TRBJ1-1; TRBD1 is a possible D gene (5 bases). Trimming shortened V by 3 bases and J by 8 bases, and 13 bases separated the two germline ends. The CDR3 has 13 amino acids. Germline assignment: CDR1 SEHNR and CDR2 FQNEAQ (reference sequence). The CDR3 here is CASSLTDQGEAFF. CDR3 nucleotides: TGTGCCAGCAGCTTGACAGATCAAGGAGAAGCTTTCTTT.

The CDR3 is CASSPILRQGPHEQYF. The CDR3 nucleotides read TGTGCCAGCAGCCCCATTTTAAGACAGGGACCCCACGAGCAGTACTTC. V usage is TRBV5-5 and J usage is TRBJ2-7; 7 nucleotides agree with TRBD1. The CDR3 has 16 residues. The junction had 15 bases not matched to a gene; V was cut back by 4 bases and J by 5 bases. Germline CDR1 SGHKS, CDR2 YYEKEE (reference sequence). Drawing the rest from reference TRBV5-5 and TRBJ2-7, the complete variable domain is DAGVTQSPTHLIKTRGQQVTLRCSPISGHKSVSWYQQVLGQGPQFIFQYYEKEERGRGNFPDRFSARQFPNYSSELNVNALLLGDSALYLCASSPILRQGPHEQYFGPGTRLTVT.

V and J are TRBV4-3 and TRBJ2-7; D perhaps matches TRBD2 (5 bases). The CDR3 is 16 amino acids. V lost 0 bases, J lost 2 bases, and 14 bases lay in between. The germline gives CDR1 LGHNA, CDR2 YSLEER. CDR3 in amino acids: CASSQDYPGYTYEQYF. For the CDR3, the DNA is TGCGCCAGCAGCCAAGATTACCCGGGATATACCTACGAGCAGTACTTC.

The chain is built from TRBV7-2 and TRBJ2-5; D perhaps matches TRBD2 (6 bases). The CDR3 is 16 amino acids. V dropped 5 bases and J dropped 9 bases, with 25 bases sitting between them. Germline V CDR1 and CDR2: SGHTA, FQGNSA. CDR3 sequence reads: CASSQGPAGTSGAQYF. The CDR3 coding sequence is TGTGCCAGCAGCCAGGGCCCGGCGGGGACTTCGGGGGCCCAGTACTTC.

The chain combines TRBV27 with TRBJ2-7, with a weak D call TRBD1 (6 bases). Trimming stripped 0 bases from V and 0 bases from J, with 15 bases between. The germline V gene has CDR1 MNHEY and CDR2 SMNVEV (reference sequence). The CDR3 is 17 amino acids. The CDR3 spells CASSLSPQGFSSYEQYF. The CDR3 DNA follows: TGTGCCAGCAGTTTATCCCCACAGGGCTTCTCCTCCTACGAGCAGTACTTC.

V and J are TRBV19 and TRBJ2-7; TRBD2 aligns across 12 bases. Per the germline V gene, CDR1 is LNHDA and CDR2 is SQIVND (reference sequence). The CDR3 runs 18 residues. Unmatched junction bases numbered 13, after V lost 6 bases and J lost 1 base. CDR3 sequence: CASSLRPAGTSGSYEQYF. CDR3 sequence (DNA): TGTGCCAGTAGCCTACGTCCTGCAGGGACTAGCGGGTCCTACGAGCAGTACTTC. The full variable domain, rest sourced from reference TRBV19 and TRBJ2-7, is DGGITQSPKYLFRKEGQNVTLSCEQNLNHDAMYWYRQDPGQGLRLIYYSQIVNDFQKGDIAEGYSVSREKKESFPLTVTSAQKNPTAFYLCASSLRPAGTSGSYEQYFGPGTRLTVT.

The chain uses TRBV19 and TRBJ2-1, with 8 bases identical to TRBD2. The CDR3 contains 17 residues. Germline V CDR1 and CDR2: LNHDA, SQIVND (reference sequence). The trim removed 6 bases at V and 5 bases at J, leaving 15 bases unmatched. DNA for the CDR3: TGTGCCAGTAGGGACGGGAGGGGTTCAGGCAGGAACAATGAGCAGTTCTTC. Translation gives CASRDGRGSGRNNEQFF.

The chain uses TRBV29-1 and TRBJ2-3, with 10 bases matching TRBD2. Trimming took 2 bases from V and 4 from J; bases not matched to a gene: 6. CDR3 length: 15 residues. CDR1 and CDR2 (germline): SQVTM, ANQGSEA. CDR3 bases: TGCAGCGTTGAACCTAGCGGGAGAGGTTCAGATACGCAGTATTTT. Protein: CSVEPSGRGSDTQYF.

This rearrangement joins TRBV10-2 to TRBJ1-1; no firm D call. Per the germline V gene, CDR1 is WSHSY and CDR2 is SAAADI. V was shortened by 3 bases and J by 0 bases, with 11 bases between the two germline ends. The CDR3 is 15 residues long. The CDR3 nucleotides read TGCGCCAGCAGTGACCTAAGAAAGTTGAACACTGAAGCTTTCTTT. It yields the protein CASSDLRKLNTEAFF.

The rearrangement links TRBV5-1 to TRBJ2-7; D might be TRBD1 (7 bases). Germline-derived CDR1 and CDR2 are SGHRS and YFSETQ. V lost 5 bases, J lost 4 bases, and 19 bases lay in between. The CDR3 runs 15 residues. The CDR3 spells CASRRDSPLSYEQYF. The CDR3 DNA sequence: TGCGCCAGCAGGCGGGACAGCCCTCTTTCATACGAGCAGTACTTC. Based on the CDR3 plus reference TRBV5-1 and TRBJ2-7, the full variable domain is KAGVTQTPRYLIKTRGQQVTLSCSPISGHRSVSWYQQTPGQGLQFLFEYFSETQRNKGNFPGRFSGRQFSNSRSEMNVSTLELGDSALYLCASRRDSPLSYEQYFGPGTRLTVT.

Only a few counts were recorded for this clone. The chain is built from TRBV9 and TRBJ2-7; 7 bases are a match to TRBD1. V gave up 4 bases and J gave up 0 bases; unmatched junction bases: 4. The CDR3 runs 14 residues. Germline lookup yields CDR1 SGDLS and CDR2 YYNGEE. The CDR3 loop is CASSQTGSSYEQYF. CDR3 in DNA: TGTGCCAGCAGCCAGACAGGGAGCTCCTACGAGCAGTACTTC.

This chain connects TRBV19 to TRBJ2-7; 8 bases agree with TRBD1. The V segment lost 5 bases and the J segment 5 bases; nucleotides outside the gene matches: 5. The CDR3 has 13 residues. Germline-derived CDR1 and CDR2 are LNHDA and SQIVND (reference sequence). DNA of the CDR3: TGTGCCAGTAGTGTGGCAGGGGGCGACGAGCAGTACTTC. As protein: CASSVAGGDEQYF.

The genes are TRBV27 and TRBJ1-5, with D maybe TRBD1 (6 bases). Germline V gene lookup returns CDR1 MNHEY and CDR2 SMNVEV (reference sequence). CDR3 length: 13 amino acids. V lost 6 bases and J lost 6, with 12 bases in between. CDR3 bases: TGTGCCAGCAGAGCGCAGGGGACTCAGCCCCAGCATTTT. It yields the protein CASRAQGTQPQHF.